This T cell receptor beta chain was identified in a study of blood T cell repertoires in COVID-19 (dated by TCRdb to the early 2020s). About the investigation overall: Samples from collaborators originated in the United States, Italy and Spain and spanned both the acute and convalescent phases of COVID-19. The repertoires were made available in a free public database intended to serve as a resource for research on the immune response to SARS-CoV-2. The samples were drawn from the first 160 participants of the ongoing ImmuneRACE study and from 1,254 subjects provided by 6 global collaborators. The dataset comprised deeply sampled blood TCRbeta repertoires from subjects exposed to, actively infected with, or recovered from COVID-19. Nearly every sample came with metadata listing a de-identified subject ID, COVID-19 status, age in years and sex. Where available, HLA class I and class II types were obtained from metadata supplied by the sample provider rather than from assay-based typing. The prospective study material was composed of cDNA or gDNA derived from T cells, B-cell-depleted T cells, or PBMCs. What the authors observed across the whole study: How much clinical and demographic metadata was included differed by source and by participant, and the metadata was provided uncurated.

TCRbeta CDR3 regions were amplified from genomic DNA using the immunoSEQ Assay, a bias-controlled multiplex PCR. On the study's bioinformatics: The number of nucleated cells in each sample was estimated from the amplification of reference gene primers within the assay. Sequence reads were collapsed and filtered to measure the absolute abundance of every unique TCRbeta CDR3 rearrangement. Productive Simpson clonality was computed per sample as the square root of Simpson's diversity index over productive rearrangements. TCRdb took this table from immuneACCESS and kept in-frame rearrangements with V and J called. Such tables lack part of the clones; where checked against another copy, unresolved V genes explain under half of the gap, and the rest is unexplained. Clone size and V and J calls were adopted from that table, with D and trimming inferred from the DNA. This sample holds 55,000 to 70,000 clones; approximately 85% were observed only once. Together, the top ten hold 40% to 55% of the sample.

Regarding this clone: The specificity of this receptor is unknown. Base qualities are not recorded, but no much larger clone differs from it by a single base.

One collaborating source in Seattle enrolled patients while the patients were actively infected and followed the patients over time throughout the course of disease. Whole blood was collected in K2EDTA tubes by collaborating institutions according to the institutions' own protocols. For TCRbeta analysis, collaborators shipped samples as frozen whole blood, isolated PBMCs, or DNA extracted from either of those sample types. The sequence was collected from a woman in her sixties with COVID-19, enrolled during active disease. Sequencing was done on a sample of peripheral blood.

Read as DNA, the sequence is TGTGCCAGCAGCTTGCAACTAGCGACCCACGAGCAGTACTTC. Translated, it gives CASSLQLATHEQYF. The chain couples TRBV5-4 to TRBJ2-7, and TRBD2 aligns with 7 junction nucleotides. V is pruned by 1 base and J by 5 bases, leaving 6 bases of the junction without a gene match. Inclusive of the bounding cysteine and phenylalanine, the CDR3 is 14 residues long. The DNA shown is the 42-base CDR3, in frame from base 1. Looking up the germline V gene (reference sequence) yields CDR1 SGHNT and CDR2 YYREEE.